This T cell receptor (beta chain) comes out of a study of T cell responses to AZD1222 COVID-19 vaccine. Germline-derived CDR1 and CDR2 are LGHDT and YNNKEL (reference sequence). Losses at the gene ends were 1 base for V and 6 bases for J; bases not matched to a gene: 7. This CDR3 region has 17 residues. As regards this clone: Its antigen is not identified.

The study, taken as a whole, reports: At baseline, seropositivity was found in only five or six AZD1222 recipients. Reportedly, nearly half of unique spike TCRs recognized epitopes outside B.1.351/B.1.1.7 mutations. An increase in Spike-specific TCR breadth and depth was observed after two AZD1222 doses.

Doses given second, at about 4 or about 12 weeks, were pooled. The table came from immunoSEQ multiplex PCR; TCRdb's copy has only in-frame clones and leaves some out. The data show under 50,000 clones, with 70% to 90% seen just once and roughly 5% held by the top ten. The chain couples TRBV3-1 (or the pseudogene TRBV3-2) to TRBJ1-6, with TRBD1 matching over 9 bases. The sequencing used peripheral blood, collected 28 days after the second AZD1222 dose. The origin of this receptor is an adult who received the AZD1222 COVID-19 vaccine. The DNA for the CDR3 is TGTGCCAGCAGCCAAGGTGGCAGACAGGGGGGTAATTCACCCCTCCACTTT. Its translation is CASSQGGRQGGNSPLHF.